A selection of T cell receptor beta chains follows, all from one sample in a study of blood T cells in healthy people across ages. Each CDR3 protein gets one entry after TCRdb re-called the 5' RACE reads with MiXCR. Among about 1.4 million distinct CDR3 sequences listed, approximately 63% were seen once. The sample taken for sequencing was blood. The receptor set was obtained from a man aged 18-30 years in good health. Each CDR3 is given with its conserved first and last residue. The order of the fields is clone size, J gene, V gene, D gene, CDR3 length, CDR3 DNA, CDR3 protein. The D gene is left open where the match is weak. Size is omitted from some rows. Given values are once, few, many or a class for expanded clones.

few | TRBJ1-5 | TRBV24-1 | - | 14 | TGTGCCACCAGTGATCGGAGGAGCAATCAGCCCCAGCATTTT | CATSDRRSNQPQHF
- | TRBJ2-5 | TRBV6-1 | - | 15 | TGTGCCAGCAGTGAAGAGGCATGGGGGGTCGAGACCCAGTACTTC | CASSEEAWGVETQYF
once | TRBJ1-1 | TRBV7-8 | - | 15 | TGTGCCAGCAGCCAAGCAGGTTTTTTGGACACTGAAGCTTTCTTT | CASSQAGFLDTEAFF
- | TRBJ2-3 | TRBV7-9 | - | 15 | TGTGCCAGCAGCTTACAGGACGGTAGCACAGATACGCAGTATTTT | CASSLQDGSTDTQYF
- | TRBJ2-2 | TRBV11-2 | TRBD2 | 15 | TGTGCCAGCAGCTCCCTGCGGGGGTCGGTCGGGGAGCTGTTTTTT | CASSSLRGSVGELFF
- | TRBJ2-5 | TRBV12-3/TRBV12-4 | TRBD2 | 15 | TGTGCCAGCAAATTGGCGGGGACTAGTTTGGAGACCCAGTACTTC | CASKLAGTSLETQYF
- | TRBJ2-3 | TRBV24-1 | TRBD1 | 17 | TGTGCCACCAGTGATTGGGAATCCGGGACAGGAGCCCTCACGCAGTATTTT | CATSDWESGTGALTQYF
many | TRBJ2-7 | TRBV20-1 | TRBD2 | 15 | TGCAGTGCTAGAGATCTGGGGGGGGGAACCTACGAGCAGTACTTC | CSARDLGGGTYEQYF
- | TRBJ1-1 | TRBV7-9 | TRBD1 | 14 | TGTGCCAGCAGCTTAACGGACAGGGGCACTGAAGCTTTCTTT | CASSLTDRGTEAFF
- | TRBJ2-3 | TRBV29-1 | - | 14 | TGCAGCGTTGAAAGTCTAGTTATCGGAGATACGCAGTATTTT | CSVESLVIGDTQYF
- | TRBJ1-6 | TRBV27 | - | 15 | TGTGCCAGCAGTGACCGACCGATCTATAATTCACCCCTCCACTTT | CASSDRPIYNSPLHF
- | TRBJ2-7 | TRBV9 | - | 14 | TGTGCCAGCAGCGCGGAGGGGAGTACGGACGAGCAGTACTTC | CASSAEGSTDEQYF
- | TRBJ1-4 | TRBV25-1 | - | 15 | TGTGCCAGCAGTGAATCGAGTTGGGGGAAGGAAAAACTGTTTTTT | CASSESSWGKEKLFF
- | TRBJ2-7 | TRBV3-1 | TRBD1 | 14 | TGTGCCAGCAGCCTAGGACAGGGGGAATACGAGCAGTACTTC | CASSLGQGEYEQYF
- | TRBJ1-6 | TRBV12-3/TRBV12-4 | - | 12 | TGTGCCAGCAGTCCTCCAGGGACACCCCTCCACTTT | CASSPPGTPLHF
few | TRBJ2-7 | TRBV4-1 | - | 14 | TGCGCCAGCAGGGCGACGACTATCTCCTACGAGCAGTACTTC | CASRATTISYEQYF
- | TRBJ2-1 | TRBV5-1 | TRBD2 | 14 | TGCGCCAGCAGCGGGGGACTAGAGGTGAATGAGCAGTTCTTC | CASSGGLEVNEQFF
- | TRBJ1-2 | TRBV6-8 | - | 12 | TGTGCCAGCAGTGGCGGGGATCATGGCTACACCTTC | CASSGGDHGYTF
- | TRBJ2-7 | TRBV6-6 | - | 13 | TGTGCCAGCTTAACAGGGCCTGGCGGCGAGCAGTACTTC | CASLTGPGGEQYF
- | TRBJ1-4 | TRBV5-8 | - | 14 | TGTGCCAGCAGCTTCGCTTGGGCTAATGAAAAACTGTTTTTT | CASSFAWANEKLFF
- | TRBJ1-2 | TRBV7-2 | - | 16 | TGTGCCAGCAGCTTAGAACCTGCAGGGTTGAGCTATGGCTACACCTTC | CASSLEPAGLSYGYTF
few | TRBJ1-2 | TRBV27 | - | 14 | TGTGCCAGCAGTTTATTTTCCCCCGCGAGTGGCTACACCTTC | CASSLFSPASGYTF
- | TRBJ2-1 | TRBV20-1 | TRBD2 | 20 | TGCAGTGCTAGAGCCCGGACTAGCGGAGGAACCCCCCAACTCTACAATGAGCAGTTCTTC | CSARARTSGGTPQLYNEQFF
- | TRBJ2-5 | TRBV5-1 | - | 11 | TGCGCCAGCAGCATGGGCCCCAGGGAGTACTTC | CASSMGPREYF
- | TRBJ1-2 | TRBV6-5 | - | 15 | TGTGCCAGCAGTCTCCAGGTTGGCACTGGCTATGGCTACACCTTC | CASSLQVGTGYGYTF
- | TRBJ1-1 | TRBV10-3 | - | 13 | TGTGCCACCTTGCGGGTAGGGAACACTGAAGCTTTCTTT | CATLRVGNTEAFF
few | TRBJ2-7 | TRBV28 | - | 13 | TGTGCCAGCAGTTTCTATCCGGGGTACGAGCAGTACTTC | CASSFYPGYEQYF
- | TRBJ2-5 | TRBV27 | - | 13 | TGTGCCAGCAGTCGATGGGACCGGGAGACCCAGTACTTC | CASSRWDRETQYF
once | TRBJ1-6 | TRBV2 | - | 12 | TGTGCCAGCATGGGGGGGAATTCACCCCTCCACTTT | CASMGGNSPLHF